This T cell receptor beta chain appears in the sequencing data of a study of OX40 agonist ivuxolimab in advanced cancers. Profiling relied on immunoSEQ multiplex PCR, and the TCRdb table lists in-frame clones only, not all of them. The table has roughly 70,000 clones, roughly 85% seen once; the top ten hold more than 0.5%. The CDR3 runs to 15 residues. The germline gives CDR1 SGHTA, CDR2 FQGNSA. V shed 2 bases and J shed 1 base, with 9 bases lying between them. The material sequenced was CD4+ or CD8+ T cells sorted from blood, taken in a trial of the OX40 agonist ivuxolimab. The sequence was collected from an adult with an advanced solid tumor such as melanoma, head and neck, liver or kidney cancer. The chain joins TRBV7-2 to TRBJ2-1; maybe TRBD1 (6 bases). The CDR3: CASSLRQGSYNEQFF. For the CDR3, the DNA is TGTGCCAGCAGCTTAAGGCAGGGGTCCTACAATGAGCAGTTCTTC.